A single sample is the source of the 18 T cell receptor beta chains below, sequenced in a study of shared clonotypes between healthy human individuals. The table came from immunoSEQ multiplex PCR; TCRdb's copy has only in-frame clones and leaves some out. Among over 400,000 clones listed, 60% to 80% were seen once. The specimen was PBMCs. Receptor source: a woman aged 40 to 50 in good health. Some clones in this sample may be carry-over from other donors' samples.

The chain links TRBV2 to TRBJ1-4; a possible D gene is TRBD1 (6 bases). The CDR3 contains 15 residues. V shed 0 bases and J shed 4 bases, with 9 bases lying between them. The germline CDR1 and CDR2 sequences are SNHLY and FYNNEI. Written as DNA, the CDR3 is TGTGCCAGCAGTGAAGCTGGACAGAGTAATGAAAAACTGTTTTTT. As protein: CASSEAGQSNEKLFF.

The rearrangement links TRBV19 to TRBJ2-7, with a weak D call TRBD1 (6 bases). This CDR3 comprises 14 residues. Per germline, CDR1 LNHDA and CDR2 SQIVND (reference sequence). The germline V and J ends were trimmed by 7 bases and 5 bases, with 18 bases remaining between them. DNA for the CDR3: TGTGCCAGTAAGGGGTCACAGGACAGTGACGAGCAGTACTTC. Amino acid sequence: CASKGSQDSDEQYF. The full variable domain, rest sourced from reference TRBV19 and TRBJ2-7, is DGGITQSPKYLFRKEGQNVTLSCEQNLNHDAMYWYRQDPGQGLRLIYYSQIVNDFQKGDIAEGYSVSREKKESFPLTVTSAQKNPTAFYLCASKGSQDSDEQYFGPGTRLTVT.

A few counts support this clone. The genes are TRBV19 and TRBJ2-1, with 13 bases matching TRBD2. V lost 6 bases, J lost 7 bases, and 6 bases stayed unmatched. The germline CDR1 and CDR2 sequences are LNHDA and SQIVND (reference sequence). The CDR3 is 15 residues long. The CDR3 is CASRPGTSGVNEQFF. The CDR3 DNA reads TGTGCCAGTAGACCCGGGACTAGCGGGGTAAATGAGCAGTTCTTC. Full variable domain (missing parts from reference TRBV19 and TRBJ2-1): DGGITQSPKYLFRKEGQNVTLSCEQNLNHDAMYWYRQDPGQGLRLIYYSQIVNDFQKGDIAEGYSVSREKKESFPLTVTSAQKNPTAFYLCASRPGTSGVNEQFFGPGTRLTVL.

The chain has TRBV11-2 and TRBJ1-2; TRBD1 is a possible D gene (6 bases). Germline lookup yields CDR1 SGHAT and CDR2 FQNNGV. The CDR3 is 15 amino acids. Between the trimmed V and J ends, which lost 5 bases and 7 bases, there was a span of 20 bases. In nucleotides, the CDR3 is TGTGCCAGCAGCCCAAACCCCACAGGGAGTGGTGGCTACACCTTC. Translation gives CASSPNPTGSGGYTF.

There are a few counts of this clone. The gene calls are TRBV7-2 and TRBJ2-7; 13 nucleotides agree with TRBD2. Germline V gene data show CDR1 as SGHTA and CDR2 as FQGNSA. V lost 5 bases, J lost 5 bases, and 6 bases stayed unmatched. The CDR3 sequence is 15 residues long. CDR3 in amino acids: CASSRTSGSINEQYF. The CDR3 DNA reads as TGTGCCAGCAGCCGGACTAGCGGGAGCATAAACGAGCAGTACTTC. Using reference TRBV7-2 and TRBJ2-7 for the parts outside the CDR3, the full variable domain is GAGVSQSPSNKVTEKGKDVELRCDPISGHTALYWYRQSLGQGLEFLIYFQGNSAPDKSGLPSDRFSAERTGGSVSTLTIQRTQQEDSAVYLCASSRTSGSINEQYFGPGTRLTVT.

The chain couples TRBV6-4 to TRBJ2-3; a weak D match, TRBD2 (5 bases). The CDR3 totals 14 residues. With 3 bases removed from V and 1 base from J, the gap between germline ends came to 8 bases. CDR1 and CDR2 (germline): MRHNA, SNTAGT. The DNA for the CDR3 is TGTGCCAGCAGTGAGCGGGTGGGCACAGATACGCAGTATTTT. Protein product: CASSERVGTDTQYF.

The chain has TRBV28 and TRBJ2-5; D assignment may be TRBD1 or TRBD2 (5 bases each). V lost 6 bases to trimming and J lost 4 bases, with 15 bases between them. The CDR3 consists of 14 residues. CDR1 and CDR2 (germline): MDHEN, SYDVKM. As DNA, the CDR3 is TGTGCCAGCAGCCGAGGAGCAGGGAGAGAGACCCAGTACTTC. Translated, it gives CASSRGAGRETQYF.

This clone was counted at least ten times. The chain employs TRBV10-2 and TRBJ2-1, with TRBD2 matching 10 bases. Germline CDR1 WSHSY, CDR2 SAAADI. The CDR3 is 17 amino acids. V shed 6 bases, J shed 7 bases, and the junction held 15 bases outside the gene matches. CDR3 in DNA: TGCGCCAGCAGCCTTCTACTAGCGGGACCCAAGGGGAATGAGCAGTTCTTC. This codes for CASSLLLAGPKGNEQFF.

J is TRBJ2-1 and V is TRBV28; 12 bases fit TRBD2. Germline loops: CDR1 MDHEN, CDR2 SYDVKM. CDR3 length: 14 amino acids. The V and J ends lost 6 bases and 8 bases, in that order; junction bases with no gene match: 5. The CDR3 sequence: CASRPGLAGYEQFF. The CDR3 nucleotides read TGTGCCAGCAGGCCCGGACTAGCGGGATATGAGCAGTTCTTC.

This clone was seen a single time. At one end, the junction sequence differs from germline, possibly due to a read error. This CDR3 is CANRSGTDTGELFF. The DNA of the CDR3 is TGTGCCAACAGGTCAGGGACGGACACCGGGGAACTGTTTTTT. This chain links TRBV6-6 with TRBJ2-2, with D perhaps assigned TRBD1 or TRBD2 (5 bases each). The CDR3 sequence is 14 residues long. Germline lookup yields CDR1 MNHNY and CDR2 SVGAGI (reference sequence).

CDR3 amino acids: CASSYSSGSGNEQFF. The CDR3 DNA follows: TGTGCCAGCAGCTACTCTAGCGGGAGTGGGAATGAGCAGTTCTTC. The gene calls are TRBV7-2 and TRBJ2-1; 10 nucleotides agree with TRBD2. CDR1 and CDR2 from the germline V gene are SGHTA and FQGNSA. The V gene end was trimmed by 4 bases and the J gene end by 7 bases; junction bases not matched to a gene: 7. CDR3 length equals 15 residues.

The chain is built from TRBV6-1 and TRBJ2-2, with 8 bases aligning to TRBD1. Trimming removed 6 bases from V and 7 bases from J; junction bases left unmatched: 7. CDR3 size: 14 residues. Germline lookup yields CDR1 MNHNS and CDR2 SASEGT. CDR3 amino acids: CASSPGTGHGELFF. For the CDR3, the DNA is TGTGCCAGCAGCCCCGGGACAGGTCACGGGGAGCTGTTTTTT.

The rearrangement joins TRBV5-6 to TRBJ1-5, with 8 bases fitting TRBD1. Germline CDR1 reads SGHDT; CDR2 reads YYEEEE. This CDR3 has 18 amino acids. Trimming cost V 4 bases and J 5 bases; bases outside gene matches: 17. CDR3 amino acids: CASSLPTRTGWVHQPQHF. The CDR3 nucleotides read TGTGCCAGCAGCCTCCCCACCCGGACAGGGTGGGTTCATCAGCCCCAGCATTTT.

The V call is TRBV19, the J call TRBJ2-7; tentatively, D is TRBD2 (6 bases). The V end lost 8 bases, the J end lost 7 bases, and 21 bases lay between the germline ends. The CDR3 has 14 amino acids. Germline V gene sequence: CDR1 LNHDA, CDR2 SQIVND (reference sequence). DNA for the CDR3: TGTGCCAGTCATCCCAGCGGAGGGCCGGTAGAGCAGTACTTC. Its translation: CASHPSGGPVEQYF. Variable domain in full (rest from reference TRBV19 and TRBJ2-7): DGGITQSPKYLFRKEGQNVTLSCEQNLNHDAMYWYRQDPGQGLRLIYYSQIVNDFQKGDIAEGYSVSREKKESFPLTVTSAQKNPTAFYLCASHPSGGPVEQYFGPGTRLTVT.

This clone was detected many times. The chain employs TRBV5-6 and TRBJ2-3; perhaps TRBD2 as D (5 bases). Germline CDR1 is SGHDT and CDR2 is YYEEEE. The CDR3 is 14 residues long. The V end lost 5 bases, the J end lost 2 bases, and 12 bases lay between the germline ends. CDR3 region: CASRDSETTDTQYF. In DNA, the CDR3 is TGTGCCAGCAGGGACTCAGAGACCACAGATACGCAGTATTTT.

This clone was seen more than once but under ten times. This sequence joins TRBV18 and TRBJ1-5, with D maybe TRBD1 (6 bases). Germline V gene lookup returns CDR1 KGHSH and CDR2 LQKENI. The CDR3 sequence is 17 residues long. V gave up 1 base and J gave up 2 bases, with 15 bases separating them. The CDR3 loop reads CASSPQGQTVGNQPQHF. The CDR3, as DNA: TGTGCCAGCTCACCACAGGGACAAACGGTGGGCAATCAGCCCCAGCATTTT.

This clone was seen only once. This chain links TRBV5-6 with TRBJ2-2, with D perhaps TRBD1 or TRBD2 (5 bases each). The CDR3 runs 17 residues. Trimming stripped 0 bases from V and 2 bases from J, with 14 bases between. Germline loops: CDR1 SGHDT, CDR2 YYEEEE. The CDR3 coding sequence is TGTGCCAGCAGCTTGGTGGGGGACGCAGCAAACACCGGGGAGCTGTTTTTT. Protein product: CASSLVGDAANTGELFF.

The chain recombines TRBV5-5 with TRBJ2-3; 8 nucleotides line up with TRBD1. The CDR3 is 14 amino acids. In germline, CDR1 is SGHKS, CDR2 YYEKEE (reference sequence). V shed 3 bases and J 2 bases; nucleotides not matched to a gene: 2. In DNA, the CDR3 is TGTGCCAGCAGCTCGACAGGGGACACAGATACGCAGTATTTT. Encoded protein: CASSSTGDTDTQYF.